These 2 T cell receptor delta chains were all obtained from the same sample, sequenced in a study of gammadelta T cells in human blood. TCRdb fed the RT-PCR reads into CATT to redo clone calling. The sample shows roughly 500 delta-chain clones, less than 50% of them seen only once. Sequenced sample: non-Vgamma9Vdelta2 gamma-delta T cells from infant blood. These receptors all stem from a human donor.

As for this clone: Given a much more abundant clone one base away, this may be a read error. The gene calls are TRDV1 and TRDJ1; 7 bases align to TRDD3. After removal of 3 bases from V and 9 bases from J, the junction contained 22 bases not matched to a gene. CDR1 is TSWWSYY, CDR2 QGS, per germline. The CDR3 sequence is 18 residues long. CDR3 region: CALGERLPWGSPQPELIF. The CDR3 DNA follows: TGTGCTCTTGGGGAGCGCCTCCCGTGGGGGAGCCCCCAGCCTGAACTCATCTTT.

Regarding this clone: Only one base separates this from a far larger clonotype, so it likely reflects a read error. This rearrangement joins TRDV1 to TRDJ3; D is perhaps TRDD2 or TRDD3 (5 bases each). Germline V lookup: CDR1 TSWWSYY, CDR2 QGS. This CDR3 comprises 22 residues. CDR3: CALGELPPVPYFRAWDPRQMFF. CDR3 bases: TGTGCTCTTGGGGAACTCCCCCCCGTCCCATACTTCCGTGCCTGGGACCCCCGACAGATGTTTTTC.